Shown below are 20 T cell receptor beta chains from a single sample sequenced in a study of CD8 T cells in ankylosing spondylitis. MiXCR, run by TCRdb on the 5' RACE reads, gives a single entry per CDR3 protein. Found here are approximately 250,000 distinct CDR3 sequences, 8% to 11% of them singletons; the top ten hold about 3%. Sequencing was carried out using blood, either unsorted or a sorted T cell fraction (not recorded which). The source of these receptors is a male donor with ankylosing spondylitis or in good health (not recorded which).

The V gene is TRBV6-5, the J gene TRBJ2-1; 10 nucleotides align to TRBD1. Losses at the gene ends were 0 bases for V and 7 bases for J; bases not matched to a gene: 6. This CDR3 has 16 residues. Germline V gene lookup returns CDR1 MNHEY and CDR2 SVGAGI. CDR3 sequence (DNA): TGTGCCAGCAGTTACTCGTACAGACAGGGGGCAAATGAGCAGTTCTTC. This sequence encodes CASSYSYRQGANEQFF.

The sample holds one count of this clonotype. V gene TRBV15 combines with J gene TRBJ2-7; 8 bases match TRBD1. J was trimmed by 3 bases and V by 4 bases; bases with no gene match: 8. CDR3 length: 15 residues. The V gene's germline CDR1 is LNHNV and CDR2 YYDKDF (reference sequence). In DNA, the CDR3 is TGTGCCACCAGCATAAGACAGGGGTACGTCTACGAGCAGTACTTC. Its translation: CATSIRQGYVYEQYF. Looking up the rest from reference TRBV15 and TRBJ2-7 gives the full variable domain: DAMVIQNPRYQVTQFGKPVTLSCSQTLNHNVMYWYQQKSSQAPKLLFHYYDKDFNNEADTPDNFQSRRPNTSFCFLDIRSPGLGDTAMYLCATSIRQGYVYEQYFGPGTRLTVT.

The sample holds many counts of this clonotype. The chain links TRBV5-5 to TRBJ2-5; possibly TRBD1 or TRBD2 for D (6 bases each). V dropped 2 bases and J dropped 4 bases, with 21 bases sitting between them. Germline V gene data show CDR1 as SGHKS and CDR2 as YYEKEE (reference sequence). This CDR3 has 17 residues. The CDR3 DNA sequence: TGTGCCAGCAGCTTTAGTCTTTGGGGGGACACCACAGAGACCCAGTACTTC. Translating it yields CASSFSLWGDTTETQYF.

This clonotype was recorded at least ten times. The CDR3 loop reads CATSAGEGGRGLHNEQFF. As DNA, the CDR3 is TGTGCCACCAGTGCCGGGGAGGGCGGGAGAGGTCTCCACAATGAGCAGTTCTTC. The rearrangement joins TRBV24-1 to TRBJ2-1; 7 positions agree with TRBD2. This CDR3 is 18 amino acids long. Germline loops: CDR1 KGHDR, CDR2 SFDVKD. Trimming took 5 bases from V and 5 from J; bases not matched to a gene: 17.

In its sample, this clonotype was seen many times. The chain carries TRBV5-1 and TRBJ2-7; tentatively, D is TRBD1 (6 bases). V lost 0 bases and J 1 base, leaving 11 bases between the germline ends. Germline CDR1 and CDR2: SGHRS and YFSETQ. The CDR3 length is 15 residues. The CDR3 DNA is TGCGCCAGCAGCTTGGATGGCAGGGGATCCTACGAGCAGTACTTC. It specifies CASSLDGRGSYEQYF. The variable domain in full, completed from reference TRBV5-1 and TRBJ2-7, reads KAGVTQTPRYLIKTRGQQVTLSCSPISGHRSVSWYQQTPGQGLQFLFEYFSETQRNKGNFPGRFSGRQFSNSRSEMNVSTLELGDSALYLCASSLDGRGSYEQYFGPGTRLTVT.

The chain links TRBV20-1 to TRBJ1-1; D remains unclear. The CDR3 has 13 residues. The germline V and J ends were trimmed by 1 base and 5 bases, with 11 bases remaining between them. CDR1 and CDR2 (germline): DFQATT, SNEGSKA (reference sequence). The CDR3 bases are TGCAGTGCTAGAGGGGTTGCGCAAACTGAAGCTTTCTTT. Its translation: CSARGVAQTEAFF.

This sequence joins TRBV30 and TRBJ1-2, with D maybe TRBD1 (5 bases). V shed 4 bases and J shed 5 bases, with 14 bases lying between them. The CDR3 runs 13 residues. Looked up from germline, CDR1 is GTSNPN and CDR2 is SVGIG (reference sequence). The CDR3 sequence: CAWTVDSHYGYTF. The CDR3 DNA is TGTGCCTGGACCGTTGACAGCCATTATGGCTACACCTTC.

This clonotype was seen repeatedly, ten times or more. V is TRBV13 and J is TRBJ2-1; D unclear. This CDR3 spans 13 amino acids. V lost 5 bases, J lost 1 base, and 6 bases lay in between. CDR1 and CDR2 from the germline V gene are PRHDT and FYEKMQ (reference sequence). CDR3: CASSVASYNEQFF. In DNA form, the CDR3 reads TGTGCCAGCAGCGTAGCATCCTACAATGAGCAGTTCTTC.

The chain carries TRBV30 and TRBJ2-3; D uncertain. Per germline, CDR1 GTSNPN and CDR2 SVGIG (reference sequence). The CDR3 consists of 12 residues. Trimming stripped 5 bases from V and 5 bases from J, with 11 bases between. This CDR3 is CAWDSGGDTQYF. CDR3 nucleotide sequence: TGTGCCTGGGACTCGGGTGGAGATACGCAGTATTTT. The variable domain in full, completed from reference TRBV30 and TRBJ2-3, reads SQTIHQWPATLVQPVGSPLSLECTVEGTSNPNLYWYRQAAGRGLQLLFYSVGIGQISSEVPQNLSASRPQDRQFILSSKKLLLSDSGFYLCAWDSGGDTQYFGPGTRLTVL.

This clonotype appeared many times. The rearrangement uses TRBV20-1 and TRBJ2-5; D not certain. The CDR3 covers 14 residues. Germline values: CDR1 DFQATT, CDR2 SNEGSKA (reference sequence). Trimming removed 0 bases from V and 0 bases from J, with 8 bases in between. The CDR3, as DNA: TGCAGTGCTAGAGATAGAAGAAACCAAGAGACCCAGTACTTC. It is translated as CSARDRRNQETQYF.

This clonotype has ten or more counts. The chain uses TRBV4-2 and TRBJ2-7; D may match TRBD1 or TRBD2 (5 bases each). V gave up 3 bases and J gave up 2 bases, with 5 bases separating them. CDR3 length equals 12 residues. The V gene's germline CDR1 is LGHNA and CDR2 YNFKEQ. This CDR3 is CASSQGAYEQYF. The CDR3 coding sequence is TGTGCCAGCAGCCAGGGGGCCTACGAGCAGTACTTC.

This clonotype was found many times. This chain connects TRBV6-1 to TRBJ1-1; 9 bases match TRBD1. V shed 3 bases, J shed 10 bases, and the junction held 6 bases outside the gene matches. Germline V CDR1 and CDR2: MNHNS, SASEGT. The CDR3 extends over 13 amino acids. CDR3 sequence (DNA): TGTGCCAGCAGTGAGGGACAGGGCTTCGGAGCTTTCTTT. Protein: CASSEGQGFGAFF.

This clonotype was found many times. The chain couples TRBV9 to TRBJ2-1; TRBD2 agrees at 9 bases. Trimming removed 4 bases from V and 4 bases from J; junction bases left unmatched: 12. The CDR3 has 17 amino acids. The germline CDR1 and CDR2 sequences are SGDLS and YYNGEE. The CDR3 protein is CASSHSLAGDRYNEQFF. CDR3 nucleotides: TGTGCCAGCAGCCATTCCTTAGCGGGAGATAGGTACAATGAGCAGTTCTTC. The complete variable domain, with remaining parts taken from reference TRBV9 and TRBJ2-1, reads DSGVTQTPKHLITATGQRVTLRCSPRSGDLSVYWYQQSLDQGLQFLIQYYNGEERAKGNILERFSAQQFPDLHSELNLSSLELGDSALYFCASSHSLAGDRYNEQFFGPGTRLTVL.

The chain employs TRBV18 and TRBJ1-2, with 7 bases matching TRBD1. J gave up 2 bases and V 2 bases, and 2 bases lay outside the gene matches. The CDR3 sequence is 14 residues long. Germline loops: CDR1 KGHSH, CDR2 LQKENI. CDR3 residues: CASSPMTGNYGYTF. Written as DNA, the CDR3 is TGTGCCAGCTCACCAATGACAGGGAACTATGGCTACACCTTC.

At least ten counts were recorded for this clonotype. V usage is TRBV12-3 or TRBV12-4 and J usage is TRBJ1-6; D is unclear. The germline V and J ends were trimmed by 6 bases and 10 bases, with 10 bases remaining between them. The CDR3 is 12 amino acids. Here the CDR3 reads CASRAGKSPLHF. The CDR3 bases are TGTGCCAGCAGGGCGGGGAAATCACCCCTCCACTTT.

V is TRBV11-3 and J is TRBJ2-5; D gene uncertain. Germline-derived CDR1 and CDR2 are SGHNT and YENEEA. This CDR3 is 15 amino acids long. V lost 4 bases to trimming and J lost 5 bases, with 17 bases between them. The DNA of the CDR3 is TGTGCCAGCAGCTCTTATGAGGCTGAGCGCGAGACCCAGTACTTC. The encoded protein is CASSSYEAERETQYF.

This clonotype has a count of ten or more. CDR3 region: CAWSVRLAYNEQFF. The CDR3 coding sequence is TGTGCCTGGAGTGTACGACTAGCTTACAATGAGCAGTTCTTC. This chain joins TRBV30 and TRBJ2-1; TRBD2 matches at 7 bases. Germline V gives CDR1 GTSNPN, CDR2 SVGIG (reference sequence). The CDR3 contains 14 residues. J gave up 4 bases and V 0 bases, and 3 bases lay outside the gene matches.

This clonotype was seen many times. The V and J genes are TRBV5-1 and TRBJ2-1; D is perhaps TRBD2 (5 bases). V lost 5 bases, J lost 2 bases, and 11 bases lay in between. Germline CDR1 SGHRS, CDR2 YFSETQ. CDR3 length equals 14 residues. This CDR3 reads CASREGGTYNEQFF. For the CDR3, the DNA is TGCGCCAGCAGAGAGGGCGGTACCTACAATGAGCAGTTCTTC.

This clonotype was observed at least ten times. CDR3: CAWSRRLAGAEQFF. The CDR3 bases are TGTGCCTGGAGCCGTCGGCTAGCGGGAGCTGAGCAGTTCTTC. The chain links TRBV30 to TRBJ2-1; TRBD2 matches 10 bases. The CDR3 contains 14 residues. Germline CDR1 is GTSNPN and CDR2 is SVGIG (reference sequence). Germline trimming cut 3 bases from V and 9 bases from J; bases unmatched to any gene: 8.

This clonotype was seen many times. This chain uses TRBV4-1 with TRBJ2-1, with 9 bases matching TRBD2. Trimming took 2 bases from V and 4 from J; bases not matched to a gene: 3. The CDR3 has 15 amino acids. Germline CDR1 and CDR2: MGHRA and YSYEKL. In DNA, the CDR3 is TGCGCCAGCAGCCAAAGGGCGGGAGGGTACAATGAGCAGTTCTTC. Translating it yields CASSQRAGGYNEQFF.